This T cell receptor (beta chain) came from a study of T-cell reconstitution after alpha-beta-depleted transplantation in children. From germline, CDR1 is SGHKS and CDR2 YYEKEE (reference sequence). The ends were cut back, 2 bases at V and 7 bases at J, with 12 bases in the middle. The CDR3 is 13 amino acids. This clonotype was seen many times. Preparing the TCRbeta library involved the use of unique molecular identifiers. TCRdb re-called the PCR reads through MiXCR, storing one row per CDR3 protein. Of 200,000 to 300,000 distinct CDR3 sequences listed, more than 10% are singletons. The sample here was PBMCs from the stem cell graft donor, taken from the stem cell graft. The J gene is TRBJ2-5, the V gene TRBV5-5, with TRBD1 as a possible D gene (5 bases). The clonotype comes from a human donor who donated a stem cell graft to a child with acute lymphoblastic leukemia. CDR3 protein: CASSLQDLGTQYF. The DNA for the CDR3 is TGTGCCAGCAGCTTACAGGACCTGGGGACCCAGTACTTC.